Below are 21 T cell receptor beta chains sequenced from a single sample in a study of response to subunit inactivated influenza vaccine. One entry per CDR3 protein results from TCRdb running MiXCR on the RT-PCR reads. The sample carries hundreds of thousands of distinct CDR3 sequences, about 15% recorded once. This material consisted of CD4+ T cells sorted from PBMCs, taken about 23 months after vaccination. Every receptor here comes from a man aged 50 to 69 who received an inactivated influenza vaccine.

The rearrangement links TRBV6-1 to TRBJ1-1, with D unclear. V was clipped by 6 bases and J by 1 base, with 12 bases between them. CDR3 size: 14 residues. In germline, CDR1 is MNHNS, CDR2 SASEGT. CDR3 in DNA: TGTGCCAGCAGGGCCCGGCAGTCGAACACTGAAGCTTTCTTT. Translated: CASRARQSNTEAFF.

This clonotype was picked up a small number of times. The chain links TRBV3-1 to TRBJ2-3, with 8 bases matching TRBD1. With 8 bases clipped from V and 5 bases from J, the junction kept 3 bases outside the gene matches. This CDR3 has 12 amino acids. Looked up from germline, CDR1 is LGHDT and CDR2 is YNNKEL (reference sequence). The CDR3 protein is CASGQGLDTQYF. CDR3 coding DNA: TGTGCCAGCGGACAGGGCTTAGATACGCAGTATTTT.

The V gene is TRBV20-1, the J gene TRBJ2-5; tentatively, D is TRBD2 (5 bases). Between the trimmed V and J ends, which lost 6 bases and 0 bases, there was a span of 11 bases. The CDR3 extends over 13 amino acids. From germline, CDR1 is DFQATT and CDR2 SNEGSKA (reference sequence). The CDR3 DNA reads TGCAGTGCCGCTCCCGGGAACCAAGAGACCCAGTACTTC. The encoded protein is CSAAPGNQETQYF.

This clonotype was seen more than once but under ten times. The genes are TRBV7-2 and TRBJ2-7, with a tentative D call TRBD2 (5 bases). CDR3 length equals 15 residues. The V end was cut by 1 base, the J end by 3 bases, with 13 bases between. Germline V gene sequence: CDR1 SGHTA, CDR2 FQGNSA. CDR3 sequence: CASSLDAGRYYEQYF. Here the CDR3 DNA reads TGTGCCAGCAGCTTAGATGCGGGCAGGTACTACGAGCAGTACTTC.

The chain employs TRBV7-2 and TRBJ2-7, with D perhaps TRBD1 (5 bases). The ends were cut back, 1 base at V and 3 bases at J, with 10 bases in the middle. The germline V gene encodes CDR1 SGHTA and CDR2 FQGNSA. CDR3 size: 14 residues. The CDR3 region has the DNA TGTGCCAGCAGCTTAGGCCCAGGGAACTACGAGCAGTACTTC. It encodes CASSLGPGNYEQYF.

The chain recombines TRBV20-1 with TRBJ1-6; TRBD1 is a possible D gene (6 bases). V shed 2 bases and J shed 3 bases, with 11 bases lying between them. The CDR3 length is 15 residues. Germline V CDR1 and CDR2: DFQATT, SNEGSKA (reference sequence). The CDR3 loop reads CSARRTEVYNSPLHF. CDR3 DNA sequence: TGCAGTGCTAGACGGACAGAAGTCTATAATTCACCCCTCCACTTT.

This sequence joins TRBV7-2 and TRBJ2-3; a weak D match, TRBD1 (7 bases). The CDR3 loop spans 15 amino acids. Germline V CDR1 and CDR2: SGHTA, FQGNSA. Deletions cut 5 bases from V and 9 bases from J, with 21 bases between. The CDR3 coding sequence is TGTGCCAGCAGCGGATGGGGACAGACGGGGGAAACGCAGTATTTT. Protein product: CASSGWGQTGETQYF.

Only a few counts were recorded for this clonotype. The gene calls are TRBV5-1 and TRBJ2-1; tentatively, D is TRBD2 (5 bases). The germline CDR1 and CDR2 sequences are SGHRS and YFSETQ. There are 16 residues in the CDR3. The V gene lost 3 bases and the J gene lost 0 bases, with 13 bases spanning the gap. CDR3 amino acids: CASSWLASSSYNEQFF. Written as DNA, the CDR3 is TGCGCCAGCAGCTGGTTAGCGAGCAGCTCCTACAATGAGCAGTTCTTC.

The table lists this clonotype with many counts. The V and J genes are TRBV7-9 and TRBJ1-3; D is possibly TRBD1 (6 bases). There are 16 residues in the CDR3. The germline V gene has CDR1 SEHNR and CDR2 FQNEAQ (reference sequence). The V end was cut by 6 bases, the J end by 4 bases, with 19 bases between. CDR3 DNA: TGTGCCAGCAGGAGGGGTCCTCGGGGGCACGGAAACACCATATATTTT. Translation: CASRRGPRGHGNTIYF.

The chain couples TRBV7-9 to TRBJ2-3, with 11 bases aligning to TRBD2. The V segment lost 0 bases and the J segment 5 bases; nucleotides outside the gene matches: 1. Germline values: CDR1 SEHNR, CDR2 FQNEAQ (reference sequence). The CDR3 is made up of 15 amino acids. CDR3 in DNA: TGTGCCAGCAGCTTAGCGGGGACTAGCGGAGATACGCAGTATTTT. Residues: CASSLAGTSGDTQYF.

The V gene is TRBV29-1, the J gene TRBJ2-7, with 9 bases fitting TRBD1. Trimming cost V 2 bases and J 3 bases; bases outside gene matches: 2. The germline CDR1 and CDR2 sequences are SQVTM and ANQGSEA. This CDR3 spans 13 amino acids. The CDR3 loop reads CSVELDRGYEQYF. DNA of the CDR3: TGCAGCGTTGAATTGGACAGGGGCTACGAGCAGTACTTC.

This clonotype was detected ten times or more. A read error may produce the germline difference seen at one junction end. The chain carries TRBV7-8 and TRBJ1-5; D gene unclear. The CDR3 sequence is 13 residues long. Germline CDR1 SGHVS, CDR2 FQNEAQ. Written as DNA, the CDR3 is TGTGCCAGCAGCTTAACCAGCACTCAGCCCCAGCATTTT. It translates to CASSLTSTQPQHF.

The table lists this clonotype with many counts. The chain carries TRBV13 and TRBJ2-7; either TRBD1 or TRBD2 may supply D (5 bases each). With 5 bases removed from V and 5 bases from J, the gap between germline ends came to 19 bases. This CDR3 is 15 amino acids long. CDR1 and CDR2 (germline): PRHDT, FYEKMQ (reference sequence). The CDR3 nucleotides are TGTGCCAGCAGCCGAACCCCTTGGGGGTTCAACGAGCAGTACTTC. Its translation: CASSRTPWGFNEQYF.

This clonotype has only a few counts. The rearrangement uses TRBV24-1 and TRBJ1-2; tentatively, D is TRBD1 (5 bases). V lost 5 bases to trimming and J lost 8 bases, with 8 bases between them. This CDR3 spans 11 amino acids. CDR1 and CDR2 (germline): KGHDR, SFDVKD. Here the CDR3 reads CATSAGRGYTF. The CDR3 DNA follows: TGTGCCACCAGTGCGGGGCGAGGCTACACCTTC.

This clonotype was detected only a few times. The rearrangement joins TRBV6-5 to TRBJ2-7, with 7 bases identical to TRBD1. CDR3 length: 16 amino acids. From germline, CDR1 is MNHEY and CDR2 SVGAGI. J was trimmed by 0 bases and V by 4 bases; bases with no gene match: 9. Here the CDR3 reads CASSSRGAGGSYEQYF. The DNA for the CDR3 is TGTGCCAGCAGTTCCCGCGGCGCAGGGGGCTCCTACGAGCAGTACTTC.

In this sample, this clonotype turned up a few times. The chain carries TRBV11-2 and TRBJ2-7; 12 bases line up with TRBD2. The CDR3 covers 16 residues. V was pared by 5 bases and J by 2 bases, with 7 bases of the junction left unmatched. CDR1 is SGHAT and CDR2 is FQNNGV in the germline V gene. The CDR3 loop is CASSVLLAGGTYEQYF. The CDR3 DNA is TGTGCCAGCAGCGTCCTACTAGCGGGAGGAACCTACGAGCAGTACTTC.

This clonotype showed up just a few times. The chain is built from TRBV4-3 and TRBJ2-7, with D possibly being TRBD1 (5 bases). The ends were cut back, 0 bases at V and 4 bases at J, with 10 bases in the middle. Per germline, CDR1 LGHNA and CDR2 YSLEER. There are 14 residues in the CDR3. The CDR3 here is CASSQDSRTYEQYF. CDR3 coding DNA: TGCGCCAGCAGCCAAGACTCCAGGACATACGAGCAGTACTTC.

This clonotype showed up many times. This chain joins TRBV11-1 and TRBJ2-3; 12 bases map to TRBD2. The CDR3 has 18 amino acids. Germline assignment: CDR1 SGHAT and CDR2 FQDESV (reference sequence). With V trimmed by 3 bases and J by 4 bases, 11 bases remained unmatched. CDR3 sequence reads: CASSFPFSTSGSADTQYF. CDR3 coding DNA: TGTGCCAGCAGCTTCCCATTCTCGACTAGCGGGAGTGCAGATACGCAGTATTTT.

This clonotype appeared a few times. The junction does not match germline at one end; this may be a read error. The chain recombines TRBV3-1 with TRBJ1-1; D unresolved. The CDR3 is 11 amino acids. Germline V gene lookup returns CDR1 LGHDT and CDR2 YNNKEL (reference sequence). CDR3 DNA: TGTGCCGGCAGACTTGACGCTGAAGCTTTCTTT. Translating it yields CAGRLDAEAFF.

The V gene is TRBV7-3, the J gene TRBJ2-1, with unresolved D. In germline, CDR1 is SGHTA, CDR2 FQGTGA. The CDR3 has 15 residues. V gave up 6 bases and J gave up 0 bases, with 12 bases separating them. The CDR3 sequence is CASSSLTASYNEQFF. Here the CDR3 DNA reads TGTGCCAGCAGTTCCTTAACGGCCTCCTACAATGAGCAGTTCTTC. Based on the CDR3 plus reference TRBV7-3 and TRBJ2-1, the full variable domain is GAGVSQTPSNKVTEKGKYVELRCDPISGHTALYWYRQSLGQGPEFLIYFQGTGAADDSGLPNDRFFAVRPEGSVSTLKIQRTERGDSAVYLCASSSLTASYNEQFFGPGTRLTVL.

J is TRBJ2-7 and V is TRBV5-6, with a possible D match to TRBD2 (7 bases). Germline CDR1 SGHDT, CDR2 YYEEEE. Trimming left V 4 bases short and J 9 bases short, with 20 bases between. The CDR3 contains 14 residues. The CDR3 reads CASSPSAGAGGQYF. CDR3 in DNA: TGTGCCAGCAGCCCATCCGCGGGGGCCGGGGGGCAGTACTTC.